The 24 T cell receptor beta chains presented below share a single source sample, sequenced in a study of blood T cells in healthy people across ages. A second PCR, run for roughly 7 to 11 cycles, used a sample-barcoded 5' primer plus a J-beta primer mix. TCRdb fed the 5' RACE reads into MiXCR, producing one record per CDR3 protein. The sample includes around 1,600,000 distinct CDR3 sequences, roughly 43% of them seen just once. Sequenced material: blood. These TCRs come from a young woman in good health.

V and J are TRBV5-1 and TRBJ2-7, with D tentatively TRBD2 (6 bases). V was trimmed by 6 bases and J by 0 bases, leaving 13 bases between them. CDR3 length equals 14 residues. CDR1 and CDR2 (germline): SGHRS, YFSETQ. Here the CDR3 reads CASTVGGSSYEQYF. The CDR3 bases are TGCGCCAGCACCGTCGGGGGTAGCTCCTACGAGCAGTACTTC.

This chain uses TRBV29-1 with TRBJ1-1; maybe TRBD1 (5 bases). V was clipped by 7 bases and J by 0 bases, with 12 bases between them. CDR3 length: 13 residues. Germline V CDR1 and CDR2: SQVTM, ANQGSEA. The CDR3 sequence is CSALEGMNTEAFF. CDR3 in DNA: TGCAGCGCCCTGGAGGGGATGAACACTGAAGCTTTCTTT.

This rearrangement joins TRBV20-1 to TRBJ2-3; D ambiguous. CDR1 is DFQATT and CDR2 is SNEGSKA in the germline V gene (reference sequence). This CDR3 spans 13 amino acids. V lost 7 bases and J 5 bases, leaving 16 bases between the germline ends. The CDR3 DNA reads TGCAGTGTTGTACCCTCGGCGAGAGATACGCAGTATTTT. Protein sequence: CSVVPSARDTQYF.

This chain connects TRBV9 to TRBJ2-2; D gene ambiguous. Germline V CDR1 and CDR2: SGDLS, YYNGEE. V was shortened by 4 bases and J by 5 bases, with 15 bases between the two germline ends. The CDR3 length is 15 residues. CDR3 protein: CASSMASESTGELFF. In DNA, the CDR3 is TGTGCCAGCAGCATGGCGTCTGAGAGTACCGGGGAGCTGTTTTTT.

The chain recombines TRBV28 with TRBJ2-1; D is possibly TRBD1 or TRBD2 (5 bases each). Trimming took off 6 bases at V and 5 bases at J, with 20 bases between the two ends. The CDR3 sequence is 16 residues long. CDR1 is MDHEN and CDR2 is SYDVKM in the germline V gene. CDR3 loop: CASSPAPGQFDNEQFF. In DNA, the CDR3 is TGTGCCAGCAGCCCCGCCCCGGGGCAATTCGACAATGAGCAGTTCTTC.

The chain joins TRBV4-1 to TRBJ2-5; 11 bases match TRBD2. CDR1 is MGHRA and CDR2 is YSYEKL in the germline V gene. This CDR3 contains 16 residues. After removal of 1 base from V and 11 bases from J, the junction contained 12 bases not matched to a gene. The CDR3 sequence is CASSQVLAGGLNEQYF. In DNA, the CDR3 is TGCGCCAGCAGCCAAGTTCTAGCGGGAGGACTCAATGAGCAGTACTTC.

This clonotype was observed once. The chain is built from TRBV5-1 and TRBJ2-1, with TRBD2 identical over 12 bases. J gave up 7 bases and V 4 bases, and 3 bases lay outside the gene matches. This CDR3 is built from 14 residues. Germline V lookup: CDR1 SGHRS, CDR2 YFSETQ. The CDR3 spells CASSTSGRKNEQFF. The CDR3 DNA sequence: TGCGCCAGCAGCACTAGCGGGAGGAAGAATGAGCAGTTCTTC.

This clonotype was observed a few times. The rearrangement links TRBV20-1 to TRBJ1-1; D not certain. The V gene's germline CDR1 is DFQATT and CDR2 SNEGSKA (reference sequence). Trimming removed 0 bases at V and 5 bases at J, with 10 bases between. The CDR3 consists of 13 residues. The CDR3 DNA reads TGCAGTGCTAGAGATTCCCAACAGACTGAAGCTTTCTTT. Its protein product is CSARDSQQTEAFF.

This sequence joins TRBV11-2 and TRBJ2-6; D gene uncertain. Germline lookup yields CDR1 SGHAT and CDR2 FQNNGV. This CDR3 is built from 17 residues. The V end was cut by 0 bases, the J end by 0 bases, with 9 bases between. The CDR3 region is CASSLDALISGANVLTF. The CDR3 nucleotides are TGTGCCAGCAGCTTAGATGCGTTGATCTCTGGGGCCAACGTCCTGACTTTC.

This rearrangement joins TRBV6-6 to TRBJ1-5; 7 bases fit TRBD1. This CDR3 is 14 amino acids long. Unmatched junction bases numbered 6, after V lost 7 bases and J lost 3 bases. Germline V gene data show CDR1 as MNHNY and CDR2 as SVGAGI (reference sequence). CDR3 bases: TGTGCCAGCAACCGACAGGGAAACAATCAGCCCCAGCATTTT. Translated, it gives CASNRQGNNQPQHF.

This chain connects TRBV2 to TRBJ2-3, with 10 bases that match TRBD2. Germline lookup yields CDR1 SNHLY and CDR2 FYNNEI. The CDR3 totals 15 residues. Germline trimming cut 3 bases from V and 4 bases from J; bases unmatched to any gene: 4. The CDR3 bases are TGTGCCAGCAGTGACCTAGCGGGAGTCCCAGATACGCAGTATTTT. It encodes CASSDLAGVPDTQYF.

The CDR3 reads CASSSRDRDSPLHF. In DNA, the CDR3 is TGTGCCAGCAGCTCCCGGGACAGGGACTCACCCCTCCACTTT. The rearrangement joins TRBV13 to TRBJ1-6; 9 bases agree with TRBD1. Trimming removed 4 bases from V and 10 bases from J; junction bases left unmatched: 5. The CDR3 is 14 residues long. CDR1 and CDR2 from the germline V gene are PRHDT and FYEKMQ (reference sequence).

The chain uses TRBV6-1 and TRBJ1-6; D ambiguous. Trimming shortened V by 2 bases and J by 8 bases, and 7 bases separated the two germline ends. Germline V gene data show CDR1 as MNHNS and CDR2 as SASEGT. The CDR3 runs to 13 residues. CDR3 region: CASSEIFDSPLHF. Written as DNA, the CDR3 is TGTGCCAGCAGTGAAATCTTCGATTCACCCCTCCACTTT.

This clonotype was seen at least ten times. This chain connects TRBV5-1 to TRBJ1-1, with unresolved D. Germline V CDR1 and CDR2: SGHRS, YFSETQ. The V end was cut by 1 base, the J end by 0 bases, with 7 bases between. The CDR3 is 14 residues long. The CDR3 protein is CASSLSILNTEAFF. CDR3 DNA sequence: TGCGCCAGCAGCTTGTCGATCCTGAACACTGAAGCTTTCTTT.

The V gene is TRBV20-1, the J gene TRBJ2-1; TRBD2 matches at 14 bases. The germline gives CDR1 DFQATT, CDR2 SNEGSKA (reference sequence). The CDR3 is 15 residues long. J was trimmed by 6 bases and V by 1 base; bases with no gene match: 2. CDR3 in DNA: TGCAGTGCTAGAGCTGGGACTAGCGGGAGCAATGAGCAGTTCTTC. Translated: CSARAGTSGSNEQFF.

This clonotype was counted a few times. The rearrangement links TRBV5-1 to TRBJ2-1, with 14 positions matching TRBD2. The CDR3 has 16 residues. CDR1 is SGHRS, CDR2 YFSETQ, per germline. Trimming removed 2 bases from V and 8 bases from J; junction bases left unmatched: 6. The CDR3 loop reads CASSLTGTSGSDEQFF. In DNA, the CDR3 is TGCGCCAGCAGCTTAACCGGGACTAGCGGGAGTGATGAGCAGTTCTTC.

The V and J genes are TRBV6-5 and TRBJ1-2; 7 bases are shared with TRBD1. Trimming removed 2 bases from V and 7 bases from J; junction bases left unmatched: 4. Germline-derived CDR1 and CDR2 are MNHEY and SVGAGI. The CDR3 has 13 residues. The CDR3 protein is CASSYDRVIGYTF. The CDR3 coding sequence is TGTGCCAGCAGTTACGACAGGGTTATTGGCTACACCTTC.

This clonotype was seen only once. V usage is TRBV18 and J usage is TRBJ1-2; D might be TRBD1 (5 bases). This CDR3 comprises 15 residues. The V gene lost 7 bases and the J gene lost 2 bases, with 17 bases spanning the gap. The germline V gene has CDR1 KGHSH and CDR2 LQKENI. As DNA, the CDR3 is TGTGCCAGCTTTCGGGACGGACGCCAGAACTATGGCTACACCTTC. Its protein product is CASFRDGRQNYGYTF.

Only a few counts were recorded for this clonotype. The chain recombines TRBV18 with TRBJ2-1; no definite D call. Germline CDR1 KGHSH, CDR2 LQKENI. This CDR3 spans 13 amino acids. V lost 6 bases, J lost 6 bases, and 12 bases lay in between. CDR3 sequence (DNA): TGTGCCAGCTCCTTCGGACGGCTCAATGAGCAGTTCTTC. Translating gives CASSFGRLNEQFF.

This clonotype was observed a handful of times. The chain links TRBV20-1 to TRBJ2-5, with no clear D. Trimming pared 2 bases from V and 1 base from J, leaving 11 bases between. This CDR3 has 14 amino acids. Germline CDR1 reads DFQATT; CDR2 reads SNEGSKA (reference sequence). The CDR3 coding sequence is TGCAGTGCTAGACGCGGCAGCCGCCAAGAGACCCAGTACTTC. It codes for CSARRGSRQETQYF.

The CDR3 coding sequence is TGCGCCAGCAGCCAAGTGGGGGCTGATTCACCCCTCCACTTT. Protein: CASSQVGADSPLHF. The rearrangement joins TRBV4-1 to TRBJ1-6, with D possibly being TRBD1 (6 bases). The CDR3 is 14 amino acids. CDR1 is MGHRA, CDR2 YSYEKL, per germline. V gave up 1 base and J gave up 8 bases, with 9 bases separating them.

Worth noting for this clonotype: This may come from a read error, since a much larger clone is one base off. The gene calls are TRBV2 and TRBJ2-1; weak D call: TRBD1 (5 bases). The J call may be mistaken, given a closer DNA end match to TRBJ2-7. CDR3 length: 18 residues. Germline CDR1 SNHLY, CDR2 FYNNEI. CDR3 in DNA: TGTGCCAGCAGTGAATTCCCCAGGGAACAGAGCTCCTACAATGAGCAGTACTTC. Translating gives CASSEFPREQSSYNEQYF.

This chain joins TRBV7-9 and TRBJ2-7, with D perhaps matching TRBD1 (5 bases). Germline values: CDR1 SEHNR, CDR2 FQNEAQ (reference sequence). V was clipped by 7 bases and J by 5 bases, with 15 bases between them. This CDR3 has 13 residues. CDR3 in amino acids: CASNQGYIDEQYF. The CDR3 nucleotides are TGTGCCAGCAACCAGGGCTACATCGACGAGCAGTACTTC.

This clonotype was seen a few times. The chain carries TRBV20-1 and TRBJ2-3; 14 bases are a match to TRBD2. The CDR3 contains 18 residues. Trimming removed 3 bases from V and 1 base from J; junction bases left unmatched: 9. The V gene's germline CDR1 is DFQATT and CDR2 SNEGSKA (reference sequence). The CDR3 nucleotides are TGCAGTGCTAGCGGGACTAGCGGGAGTGGGGGTGGCACAGATACGCAGTATTTT. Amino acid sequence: CSASGTSGSGGGTDTQYF.